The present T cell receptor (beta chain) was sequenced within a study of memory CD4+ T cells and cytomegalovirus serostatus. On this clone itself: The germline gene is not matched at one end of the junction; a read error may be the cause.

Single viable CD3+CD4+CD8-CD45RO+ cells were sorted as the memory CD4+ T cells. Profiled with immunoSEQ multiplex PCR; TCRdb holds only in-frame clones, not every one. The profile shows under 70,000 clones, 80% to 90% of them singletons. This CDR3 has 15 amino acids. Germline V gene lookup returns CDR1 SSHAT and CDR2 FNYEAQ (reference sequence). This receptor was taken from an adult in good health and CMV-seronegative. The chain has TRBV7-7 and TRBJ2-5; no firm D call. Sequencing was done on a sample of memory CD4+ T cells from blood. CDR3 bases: TGTGCTAGCAGCTTATCGGACGGCCGACAAGAGACCCAGTACTTC. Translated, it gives CASSLSDGRQETQYF.